Described below is a single T cell receptor (beta chain) sequence and its context. This specimen belongs to a study of blood T cell repertoires in COVID-19. Study overall: Researchers got acute and convalescent COVID-19 samples from the United States, Italy and Spain.

The protocol was immunoSEQ multiplex PCR, while the TCRdb copy is restricted to in-frame clones and leaves out a portion. The table includes approximately 160,000 clones, approximately 86% detected once. The ends were cut back, 6 bases at V and 2 bases at J, with 8 bases in the middle. The CDR3 length is 13 residues. Germline V gene data show CDR1 as SNHLY and CDR2 as FYNNEI. This sequence originates from a man between 60 and 75 years old with COVID-19, enrolled during active disease. The source material was peripheral blood. The chain employs TRBV2 and TRBJ1-3; TRBD1 is a possible D gene (5 bases). The DNA for the CDR3 is TGTGCCAGCAGGAAGACAGCTGGAAACACCATATATTTT. Its protein product is CASRKTAGNTIYF.